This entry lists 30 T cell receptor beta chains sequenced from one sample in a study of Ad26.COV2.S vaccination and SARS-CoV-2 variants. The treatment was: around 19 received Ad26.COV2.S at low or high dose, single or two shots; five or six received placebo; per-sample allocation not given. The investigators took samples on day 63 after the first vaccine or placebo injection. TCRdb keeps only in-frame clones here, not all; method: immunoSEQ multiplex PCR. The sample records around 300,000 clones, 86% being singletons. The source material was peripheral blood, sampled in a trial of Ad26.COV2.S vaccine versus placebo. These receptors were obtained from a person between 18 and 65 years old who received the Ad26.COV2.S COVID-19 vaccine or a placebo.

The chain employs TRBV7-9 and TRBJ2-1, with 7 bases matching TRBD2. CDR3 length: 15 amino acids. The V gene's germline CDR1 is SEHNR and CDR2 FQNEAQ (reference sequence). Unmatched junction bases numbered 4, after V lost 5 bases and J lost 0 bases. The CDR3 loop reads CASSGGDLSYNEQFF. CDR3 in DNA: TGTGCCAGCAGCGGGGGGGATCTCTCCTACAATGAGCAGTTCTTC.

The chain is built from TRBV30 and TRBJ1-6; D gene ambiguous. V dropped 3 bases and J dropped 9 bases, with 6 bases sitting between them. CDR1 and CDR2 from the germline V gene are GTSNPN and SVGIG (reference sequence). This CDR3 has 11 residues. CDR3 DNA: TGTGCCTGGAGAGCCGGTTCACCCCTCCACTTT. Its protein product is CAWRAGSPLHF.

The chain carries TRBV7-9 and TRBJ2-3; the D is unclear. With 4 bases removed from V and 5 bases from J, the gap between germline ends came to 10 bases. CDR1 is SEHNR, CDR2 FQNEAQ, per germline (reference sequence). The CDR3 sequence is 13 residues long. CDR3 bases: TGTGCCAGCAGCTCCGGCGGTATAGATACGCAGTATTTT. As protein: CASSSGGIDTQYF.

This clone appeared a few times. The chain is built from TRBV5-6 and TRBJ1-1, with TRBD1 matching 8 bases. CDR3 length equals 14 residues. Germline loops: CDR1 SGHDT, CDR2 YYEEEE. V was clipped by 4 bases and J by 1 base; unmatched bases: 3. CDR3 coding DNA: TGTGCCAGCAGCGGACAGGGCAGGAACACTGAAGCTTTCTTT. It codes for CASSGQGRNTEAFF.

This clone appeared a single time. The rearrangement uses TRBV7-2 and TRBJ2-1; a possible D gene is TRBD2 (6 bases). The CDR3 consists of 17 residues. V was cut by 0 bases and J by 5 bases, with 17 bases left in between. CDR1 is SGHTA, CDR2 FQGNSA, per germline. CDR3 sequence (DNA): TGTGCCAGCAGCTTAGCGCAGAGTAGCGGCCTAGACAATGAGCAGTTCTTC. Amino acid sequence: CASSLAQSSGLDNEQFF.

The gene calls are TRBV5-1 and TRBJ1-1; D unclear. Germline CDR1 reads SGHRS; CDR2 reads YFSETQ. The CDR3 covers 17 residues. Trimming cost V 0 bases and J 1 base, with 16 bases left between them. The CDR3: CASSLASRLEGNTEAFF. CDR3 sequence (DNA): TGCGCCAGCAGCTTGGCCTCCCGGCTTGAAGGGAACACTGAAGCTTTCTTT.

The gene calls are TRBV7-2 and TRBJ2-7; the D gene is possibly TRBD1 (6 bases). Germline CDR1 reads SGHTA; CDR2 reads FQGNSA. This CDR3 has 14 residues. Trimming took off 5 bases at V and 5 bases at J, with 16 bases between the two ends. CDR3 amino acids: CASSPTRDTNEQYF. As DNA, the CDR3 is TGTGCCAGCAGCCCAACCCGGGACACTAACGAGCAGTACTTC.

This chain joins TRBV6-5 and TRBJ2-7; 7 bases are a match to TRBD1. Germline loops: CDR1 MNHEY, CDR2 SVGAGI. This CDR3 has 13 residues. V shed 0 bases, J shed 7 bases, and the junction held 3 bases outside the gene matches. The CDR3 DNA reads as TGTGCCAGCAGTTACTCTGGGGACAGAGAGCAGTACTTC. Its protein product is CASSYSGDREQYF.

This CDR3 is CASSGAGQVQDGYTF. The CDR3 DNA reads TGTGCCAGCAGTGGTGCGGGACAGGTGCAGGATGGCTACACCTTC. This chain connects TRBV28 to TRBJ1-2, with 8 bases fitting TRBD1. The germline V gene encodes CDR1 MDHEN and CDR2 SYDVKM. V was clipped by 5 bases and J by 6 bases; unmatched bases: 11. The CDR3 covers 15 residues.

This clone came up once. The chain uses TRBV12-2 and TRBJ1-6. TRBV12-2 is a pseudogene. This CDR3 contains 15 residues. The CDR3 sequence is CATPVGASYNSPLHF. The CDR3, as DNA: TGTGCAACCCCCGTCGGAGCCTCCTATAATTCACCCCTCCACTTT.

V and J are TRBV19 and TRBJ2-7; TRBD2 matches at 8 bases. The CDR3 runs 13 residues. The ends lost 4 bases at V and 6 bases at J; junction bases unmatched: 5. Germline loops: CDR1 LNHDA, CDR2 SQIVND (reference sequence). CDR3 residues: CASSTGLAAEQYF. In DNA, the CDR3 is TGTGCCAGTAGTACAGGACTAGCCGCCGAGCAGTACTTC.

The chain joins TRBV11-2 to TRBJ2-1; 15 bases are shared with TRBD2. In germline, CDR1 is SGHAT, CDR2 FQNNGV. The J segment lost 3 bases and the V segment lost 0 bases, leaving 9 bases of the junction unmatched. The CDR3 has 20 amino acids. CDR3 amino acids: CASSLDAGTSGRRFYNEQFF. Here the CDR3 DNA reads TGTGCCAGCAGCTTAGACGCTGGGACTAGCGGGAGGCGTTTCTACAATGAGCAGTTCTTC.

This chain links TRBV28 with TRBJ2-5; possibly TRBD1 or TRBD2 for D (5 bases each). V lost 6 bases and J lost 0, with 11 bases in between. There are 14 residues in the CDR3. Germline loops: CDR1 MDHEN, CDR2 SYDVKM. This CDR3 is CASSSGAYQETQYF. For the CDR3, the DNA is TGTGCCAGCAGCTCCGGGGCCTACCAAGAGACCCAGTACTTC.

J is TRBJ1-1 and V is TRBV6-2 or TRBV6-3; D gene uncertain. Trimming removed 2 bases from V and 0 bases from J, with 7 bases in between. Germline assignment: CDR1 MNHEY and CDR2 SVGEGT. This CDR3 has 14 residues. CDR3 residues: CASSYHPVNTEAFF. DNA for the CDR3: TGTGCCAGCAGTTACCATCCCGTGAACACTGAAGCTTTCTTT.

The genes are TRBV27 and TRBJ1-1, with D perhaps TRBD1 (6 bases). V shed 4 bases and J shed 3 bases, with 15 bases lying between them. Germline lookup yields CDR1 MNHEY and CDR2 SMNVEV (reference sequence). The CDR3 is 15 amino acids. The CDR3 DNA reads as TGTGCCAGCAGTTCCTCAGGGGCAGGGGACACTGAAGCTTTCTTT. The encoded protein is CASSSSGAGDTEAFF.

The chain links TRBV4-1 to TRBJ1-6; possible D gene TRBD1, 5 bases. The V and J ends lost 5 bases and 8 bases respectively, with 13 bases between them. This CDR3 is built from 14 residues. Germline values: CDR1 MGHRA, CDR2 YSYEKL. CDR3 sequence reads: CASSGASLDSPLHF. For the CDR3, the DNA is TGCGCCAGCAGCGGGGCGTCTTTAGATTCACCCCTCCACTTT.

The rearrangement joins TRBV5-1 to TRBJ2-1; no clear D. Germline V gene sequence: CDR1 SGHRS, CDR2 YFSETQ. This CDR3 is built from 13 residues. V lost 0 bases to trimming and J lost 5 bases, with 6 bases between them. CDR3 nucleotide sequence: TGCGCCAGCAGCTTGGGGCTAGACAATGAGCAGTTCTTC. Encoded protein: CASSLGLDNEQFF.

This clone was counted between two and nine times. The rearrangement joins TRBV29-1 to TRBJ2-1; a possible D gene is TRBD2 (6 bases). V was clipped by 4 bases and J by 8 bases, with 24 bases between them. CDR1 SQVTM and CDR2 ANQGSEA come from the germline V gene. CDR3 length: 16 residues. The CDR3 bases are TGCAGCGTTGTGGGGTGGGGACTCAGTTCGGGCGATGAGCAGTTCTTC. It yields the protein CSVVGWGLSSGDEQFF.

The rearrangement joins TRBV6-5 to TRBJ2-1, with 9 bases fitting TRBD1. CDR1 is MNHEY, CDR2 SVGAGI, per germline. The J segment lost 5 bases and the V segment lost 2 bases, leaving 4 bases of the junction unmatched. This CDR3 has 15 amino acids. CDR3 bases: TGTGCCAGCAGTTACACCGGGACAGGGAACAATGAGCAGTTCTTC. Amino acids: CASSYTGTGNNEQFF.

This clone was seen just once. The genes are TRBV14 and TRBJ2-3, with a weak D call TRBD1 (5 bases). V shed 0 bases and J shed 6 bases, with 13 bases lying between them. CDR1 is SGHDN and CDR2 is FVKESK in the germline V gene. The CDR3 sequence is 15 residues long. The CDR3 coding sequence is TGTGCCAGCAGCCAAGAAGGGGCCTATTTGGATACGCAGTATTTT. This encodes CASSQEGAYLDTQYF.

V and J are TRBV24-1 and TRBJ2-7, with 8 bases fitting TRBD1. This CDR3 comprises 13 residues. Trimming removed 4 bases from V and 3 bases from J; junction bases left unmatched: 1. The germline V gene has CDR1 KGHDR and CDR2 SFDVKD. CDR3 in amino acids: CATSETGDYEQYF. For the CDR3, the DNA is TGTGCCACCAGTGAGACAGGGGACTACGAGCAGTACTTC.

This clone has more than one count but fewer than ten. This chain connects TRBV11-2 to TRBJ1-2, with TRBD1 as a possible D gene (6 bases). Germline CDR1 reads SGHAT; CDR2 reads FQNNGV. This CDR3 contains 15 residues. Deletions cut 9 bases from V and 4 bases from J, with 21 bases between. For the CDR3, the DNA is TGTGCCAGTTCCCTCGACGGGGGCGGCATCTATGGCTACACCTTC. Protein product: CASSLDGGGIYGYTF.

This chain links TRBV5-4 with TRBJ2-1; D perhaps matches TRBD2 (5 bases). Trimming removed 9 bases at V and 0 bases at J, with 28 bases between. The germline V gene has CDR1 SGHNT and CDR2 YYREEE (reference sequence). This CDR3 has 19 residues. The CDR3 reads CAIPHSRDAELSSYNEQFF. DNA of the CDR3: TGTGCCATACCCCACAGTCGGGATGCAGAATTGAGCTCCTACAATGAGCAGTTCTTC. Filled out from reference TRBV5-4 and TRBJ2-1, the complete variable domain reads ETGVTQSPTHLIKTRGQQVTLRCSSQSGHNTVSWYQQALGQGPQFIFQYYREEENGRGNFPPRFSGLQFPNYSSELNVNALELDDSALYLCAIPHSRDAELSSYNEQFFGPGTRLTVL.

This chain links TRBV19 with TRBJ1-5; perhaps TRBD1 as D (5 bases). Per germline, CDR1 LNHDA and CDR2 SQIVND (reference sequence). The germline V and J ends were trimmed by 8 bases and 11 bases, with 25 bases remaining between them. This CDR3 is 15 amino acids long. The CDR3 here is CASRTRAGGAQAQHF. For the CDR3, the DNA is TGTGCCAGTCGAACCAGGGCAGGCGGGGCCCAGGCCCAGCATTTT.

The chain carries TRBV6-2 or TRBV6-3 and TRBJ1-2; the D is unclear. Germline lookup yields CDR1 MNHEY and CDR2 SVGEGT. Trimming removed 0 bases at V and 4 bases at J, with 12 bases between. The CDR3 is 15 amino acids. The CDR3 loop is CASSYSRTLVYGYTF. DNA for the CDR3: TGTGCCAGCAGTTACTCCAGAACCCTAGTCTATGGCTACACCTTC.

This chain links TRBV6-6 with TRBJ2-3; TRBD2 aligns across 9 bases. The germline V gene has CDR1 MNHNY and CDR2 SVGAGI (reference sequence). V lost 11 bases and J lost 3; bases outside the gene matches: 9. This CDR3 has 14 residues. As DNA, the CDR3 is TGTGCCTCGACGCGGGAGGGCCGGACAGATACGCAGTATTTT. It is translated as CASTREGRTDTQYF.

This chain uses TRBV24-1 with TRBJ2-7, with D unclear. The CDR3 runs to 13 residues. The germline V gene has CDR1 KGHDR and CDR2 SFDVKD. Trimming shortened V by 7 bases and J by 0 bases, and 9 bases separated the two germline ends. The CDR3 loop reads CATSPPSSYEQYF. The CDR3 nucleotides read TGTGCCACCAGCCCCCCAAGCTCCTACGAGCAGTACTTC.

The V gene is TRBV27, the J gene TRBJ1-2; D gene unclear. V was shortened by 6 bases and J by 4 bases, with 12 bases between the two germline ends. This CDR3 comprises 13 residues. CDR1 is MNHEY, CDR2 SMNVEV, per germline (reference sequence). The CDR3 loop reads CASSPEAGYGYTF. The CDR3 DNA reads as TGTGCCAGCAGCCCCGAGGCAGGCTATGGCTACACCTTC.

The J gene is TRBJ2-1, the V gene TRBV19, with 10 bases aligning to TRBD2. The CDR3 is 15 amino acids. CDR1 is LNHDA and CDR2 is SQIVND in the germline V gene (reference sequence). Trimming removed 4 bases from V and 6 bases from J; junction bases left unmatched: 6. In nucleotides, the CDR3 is TGTGCCAGTAGTAAAAGCGGGGGGGCTTTCAATGAGCAGTTCTTC. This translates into CASSKSGGAFNEQFF.

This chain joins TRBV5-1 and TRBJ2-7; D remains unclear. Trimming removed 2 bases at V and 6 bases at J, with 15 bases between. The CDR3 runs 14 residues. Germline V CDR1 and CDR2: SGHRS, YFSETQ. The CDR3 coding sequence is TGCGCCAGCAGCTTCGCCAACGTCGGAGCCGAGCAGTACTTC. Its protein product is CASSFANVGAEQYF.